The following is a TCR beta chain sequence with its context. Its antigen has not been determined. No quality values exist for individual bases; no much larger clone is one base distant. The data originate from a study of metastatic and nonmetastatic thyroid tumors (dated by TCRdb to 2018 to 2020). Study-wide context: The researchers compared repertoires between peripheral blood samples and tumor or nodule tissue samples from patients with malignant or benign thyroid disease. Here is what the overall study found, with its caveats: TCR beta diversity was reported as significantly higher in malignant tumors than in benign nodules, in both blood and tumor samples.

Receptor amplification or capture employed PCR. The run used an Illumina HiSeq 4000. High-throughput sequencing was used to profile the TCR beta-chain CDR3 region of each patient. The authors' analysis ran thus. Drawing on CDR3 differences between clinicopathological groups, the researchers built a classifier meant to tell apart patients with distant-metastatic papillary thyroid cancer. The Shannon index was used to assess repertoire diversity, and the Morisita-Horn index was used to assess tumor-blood repertoire similarity. TCRdb reworked the public reads: Q25 trimming with fastp, MiXCR clone assembly, productive beta chains retained. These V and J calls rely on TCRdb rather than the paper's analysis. The sample yields about 28,000 clones; about 24% were counted once. In total, the top ten clones hold approximately 15% of the sample. V is reduced by 4 bases and J by 4 bases, leaving a spacing of 8 bases between them. Including the terminal cysteine and phenylalanine, the CDR3 comprises 12 residues. Only the CDR3 portion is preserved as DNA: 36 bases, with reading frame beginning at the first base. CDR1 is given as DFQATT and CDR2 as SNEGSKA, both from the germline V gene (reference sequence).

No treatment had been received by any patient before thyroid surgery. Patient clinical samples collected from about 2011 to 2018 were retrospectively analysed using T-cell receptor beta sequencing. The clonotype comes from a female donor with papillary thyroid cancer or a benign thyroid nodule (not recorded which). Some clones in this sample may be carry-over from other donors' samples. The sequencing input was blood. The sequence is built from TRBV20-1 and TRBJ2-1; TRBD2 is perhaps the D gene, given 6 matching bases. The bases are TGCAGTGCTAATGGGGGGTACAATGAGCAGTTCTTC. Translated, it reads CSANGGYNEQFF.